These T cell receptor beta chains were read from a single sample in a study of cytomegalovirus exposure and HLA in healthy donors. TCRdb keeps only in-frame clones here, not all; method: immunoSEQ multiplex PCR. The repertoire includes under 200,000 clones, approximately 81% of them detected once, and approximately 2.3% sits in the top ten. Sequenced input: PBMCs. These receptors all come from a female donor in good health and CMV-seronegative. CDR3s include the opening cysteine and the closing phenylalanine or tryptophan. D genes are given only for firm matches. Clone sizes are given selectively: once, few, many, or a class where the clone is expanded.

d_call: TRBD1
clone_size: -
j_call: TRBJ2-7
v_call: TRBV29-1
cdr3_aa: CSGTRDRGREQYF
cdr3_nt: TGCAGCGGCACCCGGGACAGGGGGCGCGAGCAGTACTTC

d_call: -
clone_size: few
j_call: TRBJ2-3
v_call: TRBV30
cdr3_aa: CAWSTIDGDTDTQYF
cdr3_nt: TGTGCCTGGAGCACTATTGACGGGGACACAGATACGCAGTATTTT

d_call: TRBD1
clone_size: once
j_call: TRBJ1-1
v_call: TRBV5-1
cdr3_aa: CASSPRQGENTEAFF
cdr3_nt: TGCGCCAGCAGCCCCAGACAGGGAGAGAACACTGAAGCTTTCTTT

d_call: -
clone_size: -
j_call: TRBJ1-1
v_call: TRBV9
cdr3_aa: CASSARDGGLNTEAFF
cdr3_nt: TGTGCCAGCAGCGCCCGGGACGGGGGGCTTAACACTGAAGCTTTCTTT

d_call: -
clone_size: few
j_call: TRBJ1-4
v_call: TRBV4-2
cdr3_aa: CASSPTTAGGGEKLFF
cdr3_nt: TGTGCCAGCAGCCCGACGACAGCGGGGGGGGGTGAAAAACTGTTTTTT

d_call: -
clone_size: -
j_call: TRBJ1-2
v_call: TRBV9
cdr3_aa: CASSVGRAVNYGYTF
cdr3_nt: TGTGCCAGCAGCGTAGGCAGGGCTGTTAACTATGGCTACACCTTC

d_call: -
clone_size: -
j_call: TRBJ2-1
v_call: TRBV4-1
cdr3_aa: CASSRGGGAYNEQFF
cdr3_nt: TGCGCCAGCAGCCGCGGCGGGGGCGCCTACAATGAGCAGTTCTTC

d_call: -
clone_size: few
j_call: TRBJ2-3
v_call: TRBV7-9
cdr3_aa: CASSSLQGTDTQYF
cdr3_nt: TGTGCCAGCAGCTCCCTGCAGGGTACAGATACGCAGTATTTT

d_call: TRBD1
clone_size: -
j_call: TRBJ2-2
v_call: TRBV10-1
cdr3_aa: CASSEPDRDRMNTGELFF
cdr3_nt: TGCGCCAGCAGTGAGCCGGACAGGGACAGAATGAACACCGGGGAGCTGTTTTTT

d_call: TRBD1
clone_size: -
j_call: TRBJ1-5
v_call: TRBV18
cdr3_aa: CASSPDRGQPQHF
cdr3_nt: TGTGCCAGCTCACCCGACAGGGGGCAGCCCCAGCATTTT

d_call: TRBD2
clone_size: -
j_call: TRBJ2-7
v_call: TRBV19
cdr3_aa: CVSGTSGSEQYF
cdr3_nt: TGTGTTTCGGGGACTAGCGGGAGCGAGCAGTACTTC

d_call: TRBD1
clone_size: -
j_call: TRBJ2-2
v_call: TRBV19
cdr3_aa: CASSVTGGSTGELFF
cdr3_nt: TGTGCCAGTAGTGTGACAGGGGGCTCAACCGGGGAGCTGTTTTTT

d_call: TRBD1
clone_size: -
j_call: TRBJ1-5
v_call: TRBV4-3
cdr3_aa: CASSQALGTGYQPQHF
cdr3_nt: TGCGCCAGCAGCCAAGCGTTAGGGACAGGGTACCAGCCCCAGCATTTT

d_call: TRBD1
clone_size: -
j_call: TRBJ1-2
v_call: TRBV5-1
cdr3_aa: CASSGQGTDGYTF
cdr3_nt: TGCGCCAGCAGCGGACAGGGGACGGATGGCTACACCTTC

d_call: -
clone_size: -
j_call: TRBJ2-2
v_call: TRBV29-1
cdr3_aa: CSVSKRPNTGELFF
cdr3_nt: TGCAGCGTTTCTAAGCGACCAAACACCGGGGAGCTGTTTTTT

d_call: TRBD2
clone_size: -
j_call: TRBJ2-5
v_call: TRBV18
cdr3_aa: CASSITLAGVQETQYF
cdr3_nt: TGTGCCAGCTCCATCACTTTAGCGGGAGTACAAGAGACCCAGTACTTC

d_call: -
clone_size: few
j_call: TRBJ1-5
v_call: TRBV6-5
cdr3_aa: CASAGFNQPQHF
cdr3_nt: TGTGCCAGCGCAGGGTTCAATCAGCCCCAGCATTTT

d_call: TRBD1
clone_size: -
j_call: TRBJ2-7
v_call: TRBV4-3
cdr3_aa: CASSQQHRQGRSYEQYF
cdr3_nt: TGCGCCAGCAGCCAACAACATAGACAGGGCCGGTCCTACGAGCAGTACTTC

d_call: TRBD1
clone_size: -
j_call: TRBJ2-5
v_call: TRBV7-3
cdr3_aa: CASSFGQGETQYF
cdr3_nt: TGTGCCAGCAGCTTCGGACAGGGAGAGACCCAGTACTTC

d_call: TRBD1
clone_size: -
j_call: TRBJ1-2
v_call: TRBV7-9
cdr3_aa: CASSPGQGYGYTF
cdr3_nt: TGTGCCAGCAGCCCGGGACAGGGGTATGGCTACACCTTC

d_call: TRBD2
clone_size: -
j_call: TRBJ2-3
v_call: TRBV15
cdr3_aa: CATSKTSGGRTSTDTQYF
cdr3_nt: TGTGCCACCAGCAAGACTAGCGGGGGGCGGACTAGCACAGATACGCAGTATTTT

d_call: TRBD2
clone_size: -
j_call: TRBJ2-1
v_call: TRBV5-1
cdr3_aa: CASSLLSAGSGNEQFF
cdr3_nt: TGCGCCAGCAGCTTGCTTTCAGCGGGAAGCGGCAATGAGCAGTTCTTC

d_call: -
clone_size: -
j_call: TRBJ2-1
v_call: TRBV27
cdr3_aa: CASSLYLRTLGHNEQFF
cdr3_nt: TGTGCCAGCAGTTTATACCTCAGGACTCTTGGACACAATGAGCAGTTCTTC

d_call: -
clone_size: -
j_call: TRBJ1-1
v_call: TRBV5-8
cdr3_aa: CASSPEGSGEAFF
cdr3_nt: TGTGCCAGCAGCCCCGAAGGCTCGGGTGAAGCTTTCTTT

d_call: -
clone_size: -
j_call: TRBJ1-1
v_call: TRBV6-5
cdr3_aa: CASSYSNTGRTEAFF
cdr3_nt: TGTGCCAGCAGTTACTCTAATACCGGTCGCACTGAAGCTTTCTTT

d_call: TRBD1
clone_size: -
j_call: TRBJ1-4
v_call: TRBV19
cdr3_aa: CASSSGTGDEKLFF
cdr3_nt: TGTGCCAGTAGCTCCGGGACAGGGGACGAAAAACTGTTTTTT

d_call: -
clone_size: -
j_call: TRBJ1-5
v_call: TRBV30
cdr3_aa: CAWSVYSSNQPQHF
cdr3_nt: TGTGCCTGGAGTGTATACAGTTCCAATCAGCCCCAGCATTTT

d_call: -
clone_size: -
j_call: TRBJ1-4
v_call: TRBV6-4
cdr3_aa: CASSESGVANEKLFF
cdr3_nt: TGTGCCAGCAGTGAGTCCGGGGTAGCTAATGAAAAACTGTTTTTT

d_call: -
clone_size: -
j_call: TRBJ1-6
v_call: TRBV6-1
cdr3_aa: CASRWGERSSPLHF
cdr3_nt: TGTGCCAGCAGATGGGGGGAGAGGAGTTCACCCCTCCACTTT

d_call: -
clone_size: few
j_call: TRBJ2-1
v_call: TRBV29-1
cdr3_aa: CSVEEERVSAKEQFF
cdr3_nt: TGCAGCGTTGAAGAGGAGAGAGTTTCGGCCAAAGAGCAGTTCTTC

d_call: -
clone_size: few
j_call: TRBJ1-1
v_call: TRBV7-3
cdr3_aa: CASSFGPNTEAFF
cdr3_nt: TGTGCCAGCAGCTTTGGGCCGAACACTGAAGCTTTCTTT

d_call: TRBD2
clone_size: -
j_call: TRBJ2-5
v_call: TRBV15
cdr3_aa: CATLSTSGRARETQYF
cdr3_nt: TGTGCCACCCTTTCGACTAGCGGGAGGGCCCGGGAGACCCAGTACTTC

d_call: -
clone_size: -
j_call: TRBJ2-3
v_call: TRBV5-4
cdr3_aa: CASSSRGSGDTQYF
cdr3_nt: TGTGCCAGCAGCTCACGGGGATCTGGAGATACGCAGTATTTT

d_call: TRBD2
clone_size: -
j_call: TRBJ2-5
v_call: TRBV9
cdr3_aa: CASSVDGGRAGGETQYF
cdr3_nt: TGTGCCAGCAGCGTAGATGGCGGGAGGGCAGGGGGGGAGACCCAGTACTTC

d_call: -
clone_size: -
j_call: TRBJ1-1
v_call: TRBV19
cdr3_aa: CASSSTGNTEAFF
cdr3_nt: TGTGCCAGTAGTTCTACAGGGAACACTGAAGCTTTCTTT

d_call: TRBD1
clone_size: -
j_call: TRBJ1-3
v_call: TRBV7-2
cdr3_aa: CASSPRDSSGNTIYF
cdr3_nt: TGTGCCAGCAGCCCCCGGGACAGCTCTGGAAACACCATATATTTT

d_call: TRBD1
clone_size: -
j_call: TRBJ1-6
v_call: TRBV7-9
cdr3_aa: CASSPRGDSPYNSPLHF
cdr3_nt: TGTGCCAGCAGCCCGCGGGGGGACAGCCCCTATAATTCACCCCTCCACTTT

d_call: -
clone_size: few
j_call: TRBJ2-3
v_call: TRBV10-3
cdr3_aa: CAISEPRVVSDTQYF
cdr3_nt: TGTGCCATCAGTGAGCCCCGGGTGGTTTCAGATACGCAGTATTTT

d_call: -
clone_size: -
j_call: TRBJ2-3
v_call: TRBV7-2
cdr3_aa: CASSLALGGAGTQYF
cdr3_nt: TGTGCCAGCAGCTTAGCGCTGGGCGGGGCGGGTACGCAGTATTTT

d_call: -
clone_size: few
j_call: TRBJ2-1
v_call: TRBV4-2
cdr3_aa: CASSQTLNPNSYNEQFF
cdr3_nt: TGTGCCAGCAGCCAAACGCTAAACCCTAATTCCTACAATGAGCAGTTCTTC

d_call: -
clone_size: -
j_call: TRBJ1-5
v_call: TRBV7-2
cdr3_aa: CASSLGRLNQPQHF
cdr3_nt: TGTGCCAGCAGCTTGGGGCGGCTGAATCAGCCCCAGCATTTT

d_call: -
clone_size: -
j_call: TRBJ2-7
v_call: TRBV27
cdr3_aa: CASIPRAASYEQYF
cdr3_nt: TGTGCCAGCATCCCGCGGGCAGCCTCCTACGAGCAGTACTTC

d_call: TRBD2
clone_size: -
j_call: TRBJ2-7
v_call: TRBV6-5
cdr3_aa: CASSYSTGGTYEQYF
cdr3_nt: TGTGCCAGCAGTTACTCGACGGGGGGGACCTACGAGCAGTACTTC

d_call: TRBD1
clone_size: -
j_call: TRBJ1-2
v_call: TRBV2
cdr3_aa: CASTWTGGVGRAF
cdr3_nt: TGTGCCAGCACCTGGACAGGGGGCGTGGGGCGGGCCTTC

d_call: -
clone_size: -
j_call: TRBJ2-3
v_call: TRBV7-3
cdr3_aa: CASSLSGGADTQYF
cdr3_nt: TGTGCCAGCAGCTTAAGTGGGGGGGCGGATACGCAGTATTTT

d_call: TRBD1
clone_size: -
j_call: TRBJ2-7
v_call: TRBV6-5
cdr3_aa: CASSWATGGAYEQYF
cdr3_nt: TGTGCCAGCAGTTGGGCGACAGGGGGCGCGTACGAGCAGTACTTC

d_call: -
clone_size: -
j_call: TRBJ2-6
v_call: TRBV7-2
cdr3_aa: CASSLALLFSGANVLTF
cdr3_nt: TGTGCCAGCAGCTTAGCGTTGTTATTCTCTGGGGCCAACGTCCTGACTTTC

d_call: -
clone_size: few
j_call: TRBJ1-1
v_call: TRBV5-6
cdr3_aa: CASSPTANTEAFF
cdr3_nt: TGTGCCAGCAGCCCGACAGCGAACACTGAAGCTTTCTTT

d_call: TRBD1
clone_size: -
j_call: TRBJ1-1
v_call: TRBV19
cdr3_aa: CASSIVGTGMLGTEAFF
cdr3_nt: TGTGCCAGTAGTATTGTGGGGACAGGGATGTTGGGCACTGAAGCTTTCTTT

d_call: -
clone_size: -
j_call: TRBJ2-2
v_call: TRBV6-4
cdr3_aa: CASSDFAVTGELFF
cdr3_nt: TGTGCCAGCAGTGACTTTGCAGTCACCGGGGAGCTGTTTTTT

d_call: -
clone_size: -
j_call: TRBJ2-5
v_call: TRBV18
cdr3_aa: CASSPQISGETQYF
cdr3_nt: TGTGCCAGCTCACCCCAAATTTCAGGAGAGACCCAGTACTTC

d_call: -
clone_size: -
j_call: TRBJ2-5
v_call: TRBV5-1
cdr3_aa: CASSLDLVSETQYF
cdr3_nt: TGCGCCAGCAGCTTGGATTTAGTGTCGGAGACCCAGTACTTC

d_call: -
clone_size: -
j_call: TRBJ1-1
v_call: TRBV5-6
cdr3_aa: CASSLMWAVGAFF
cdr3_nt: TGTGCCAGCAGCTTGATGTGGGCAGTCGGAGCTTTCTTT

d_call: -
clone_size: -
j_call: TRBJ1-5
v_call: TRBV6-5
cdr3_aa: CASRPRDFQPQHF
cdr3_nt: TGTGCCAGCAGGCCCAGGGACTTTCAGCCCCAGCATTTT

d_call: TRBD1
clone_size: -
j_call: TRBJ2-6
v_call: TRBV7-3
cdr3_aa: CASSWTGAHSGANVLTF
cdr3_nt: TGTGCCAGCAGCTGGACAGGGGCCCACTCTGGGGCCAACGTCCTGACTTTC

d_call: -
clone_size: few
j_call: TRBJ2-7
v_call: TRBV21-1
cdr3_aa: CASSKVARDTYEQYF
cdr3_nt: TGTGCCAGCAGCAAAGTCGCCCGGGATACCTACGAGCAGTACTTC

d_call: -
clone_size: -
j_call: TRBJ1-6
v_call: TRBV21-1
cdr3_aa: CATFMGGQSYNSPLHF
cdr3_nt: TGTGCCACCTTTATGGGGGGGCAATCCTATAATTCACCCCTCCACTTT

d_call: -
clone_size: once
j_call: TRBJ2-2
v_call: TRBV27
cdr3_aa: CASSLQGIGGELFF
cdr3_nt: TGTGCCAGCAGTTTGCAGGGTATAGGCGGGGAGCTGTTTTTT

d_call: TRBD1
clone_size: -
j_call: TRBJ2-7
v_call: TRBV10-2
cdr3_aa: CASNIGQGLEQYF
cdr3_nt: TGCGCCAGCAATATAGGACAGGGACTCGAGCAGTACTTC